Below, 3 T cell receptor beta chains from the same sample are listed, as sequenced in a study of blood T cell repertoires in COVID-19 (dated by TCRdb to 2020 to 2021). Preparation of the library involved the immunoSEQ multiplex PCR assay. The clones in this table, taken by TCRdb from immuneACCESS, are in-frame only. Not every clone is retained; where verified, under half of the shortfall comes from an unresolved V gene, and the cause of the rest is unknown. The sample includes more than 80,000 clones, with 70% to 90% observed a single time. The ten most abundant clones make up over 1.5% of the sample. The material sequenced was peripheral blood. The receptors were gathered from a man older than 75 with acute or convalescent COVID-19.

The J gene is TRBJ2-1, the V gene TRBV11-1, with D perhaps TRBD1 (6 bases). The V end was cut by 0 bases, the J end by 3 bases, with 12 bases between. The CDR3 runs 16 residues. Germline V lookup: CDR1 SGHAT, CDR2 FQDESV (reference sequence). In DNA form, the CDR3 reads TGTGCCAGCAGCTTAGCTAGGACAGTAATCTACAATGAGCAGTTCTTC. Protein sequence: CASSLARTVIYNEQFF.

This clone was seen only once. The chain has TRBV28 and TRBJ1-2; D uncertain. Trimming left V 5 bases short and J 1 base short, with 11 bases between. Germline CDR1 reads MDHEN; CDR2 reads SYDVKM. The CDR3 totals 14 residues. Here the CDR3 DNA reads TGTGCCAGCAGTGTACCCAGTTATAACTATGGCTACACCTTC. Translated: CASSVPSYNYGYTF.

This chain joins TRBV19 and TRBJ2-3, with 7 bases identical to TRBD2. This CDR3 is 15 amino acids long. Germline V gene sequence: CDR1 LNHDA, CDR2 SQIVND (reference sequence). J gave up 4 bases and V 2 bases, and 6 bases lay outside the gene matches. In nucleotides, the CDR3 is TGTGCCAGTAGTATAAGTGGGAGGGGTGCAGATACGCAGTATTTT. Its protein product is CASSISGRGADTQYF.